Presented here are 6 T cell receptor beta chains from one specimen sequenced in a study of blood T cell repertoires in COVID-19. Measured with immunoSEQ multiplex PCR; TCRdb has only the in-frame clones, and not every one. The data contain 300,000 to 350,000 clones, nearly 90% of them singletons. Input material: PBMCs or T cells enriched from blood (not recorded which). These receptors came from a woman aged 18-29 years with acute COVID-19.

The chain recombines TRBV4-2 with TRBJ2-1; perhaps TRBD2 as D (6 bases). This CDR3 has 14 residues. Germline V CDR1 and CDR2: LGHNA, YNFKEQ. V shed 4 bases and J shed 9 bases, with 16 bases lying between them. The CDR3 sequence: CASSPGLGSGEQFF. The CDR3 DNA is TGTGCCAGCAGCCCGGGACTGGGCTCGGGTGAGCAGTTCTTC.

V usage is TRBV28 and J usage is TRBJ1-3; D may be TRBD1 (6 bases). Germline CDR1 reads MDHEN; CDR2 reads SYDVKM. Trimming pared 6 bases from V and 0 bases from J, leaving 12 bases between. The CDR3 runs 15 residues. The CDR3 region has the DNA TGTGCCAGCAGCCTACAGGGCTACTCTGGAAACACCATATATTTT. This sequence encodes CASSLQGYSGNTIYF.

This CDR3 reads CASSDQITMYGYTF. For the CDR3, the DNA is TGTGCCAGCAGTGACCAAATAACTATGTATGGCTACACCTTC. The V call is TRBV2, the J call TRBJ1-2; D ambiguous. V was cut by 3 bases and J by 5 bases, with 13 bases left in between. This CDR3 spans 14 amino acids. Germline CDR1 SNHLY, CDR2 FYNNEI.

CDR3 coding DNA: TGTGCCAGCAGTTTCCTAGCGGGAGGGGACTACGAGCAGTACTTC. It specifies CASSFLAGGDYEQYF. This chain uses TRBV6-5 with TRBJ2-7, with 12 bases lining up with TRBD2. Looked up from germline, CDR1 is MNHEY and CDR2 is SVGAGI. Unmatched junction bases numbered 4, after V lost 4 bases and J lost 3 bases. This CDR3 spans 15 amino acids.

The chain has TRBV30 and TRBJ2-1, with TRBD2 identical over 8 bases. Per the germline V gene, CDR1 is GTSNPN and CDR2 is SVGIG (reference sequence). V dropped 4 bases and J dropped 4; count of bases not matched to a gene: 9. The CDR3 has 15 amino acids. The CDR3 bases are TGTGCCTGGACCACGGCGGCTAGCGGGTACAATGAGCAGTTCTTC. Protein: CAWTTAASGYNEQFF.

The chain is built from TRBV21-1 and TRBJ2-1; TRBD2 is the table's D call and was not checked against the DNA. TRBV21-1 is termed a pseudogene. The CDR3 is 15 residues long. CDR3: CASSTREVVLDEQFF. In DNA form, the CDR3 reads TGTGCCAGCAGCACGCGGGAGGTCGTATTGGATGAGCAGTTCTTC.